This T cell receptor beta chain was captured by sequencing in a study of T cell changes during pregnancy in multiple sclerosis. Sequenced by immunoSEQ multiplex PCR; TCRdb stores in-frame clones only, minus some. The data contain approximately 70,000 clones, about 91% of them singletons. The clonotype originates from a female donor in good health, enrolled as a control in a pregnancy study. The source material was peripheral blood, sampled in the second trimester of pregnancy.

CDR3 nucleotides: TGTGCCAGCAGTATCGTGGGGGGGAACACTGAAGCTTTCTTT. This sequence encodes CASSIVGGNTEAFF. The chain employs TRBV27 and TRBJ1-1, with D possibly matching TRBD1 (5 bases). CDR1 and CDR2 (germline): MNHEY, SMNVEV (reference sequence). Trimming removed 5 bases from V and 1 base from J, with 11 bases in between. This CDR3 comprises 14 residues.